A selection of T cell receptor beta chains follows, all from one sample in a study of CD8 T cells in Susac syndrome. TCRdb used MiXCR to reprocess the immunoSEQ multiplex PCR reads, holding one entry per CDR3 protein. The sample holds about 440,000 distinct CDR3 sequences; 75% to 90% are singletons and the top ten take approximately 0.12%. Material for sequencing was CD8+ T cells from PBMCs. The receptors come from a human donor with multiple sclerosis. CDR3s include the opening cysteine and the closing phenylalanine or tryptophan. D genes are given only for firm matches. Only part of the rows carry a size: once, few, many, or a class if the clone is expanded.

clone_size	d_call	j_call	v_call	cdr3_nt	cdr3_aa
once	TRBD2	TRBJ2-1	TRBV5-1	TGCGCCAGCAGCTGGACTAGCGGGCACCACTCCTACAATGAGCAGTTCTTC	CASSWTSGHHSYNEQFF
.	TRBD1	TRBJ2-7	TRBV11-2	TGTGCCAGCACCTCGGGACAGGGACCCTACGAGCAGTACTTC	CASTSGQGPYEQYF
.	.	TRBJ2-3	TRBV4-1	TGCGCCAGCAGCCAAGAGCAGGTTGATCATACGCAGTATTTT	CASSQEQVDHTQYF
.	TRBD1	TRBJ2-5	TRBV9	TGTGCCAGCAGCGTAACTGGGACAGGGCGGGGGAAAGAGACCCAGTACTTC	CASSVTGTGRGKETQYF
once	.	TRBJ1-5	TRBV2	TGTGCCAGCAGCACATGGGGTCGCAATCAGCCCCAGCATTTT	CASSTWGRNQPQHF
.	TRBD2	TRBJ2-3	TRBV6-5	TGTGCCAGCAGTTACCCCTTAGCGGGAGGAGGGGATACGCAGTATTTT	CASSYPLAGGGDTQYF
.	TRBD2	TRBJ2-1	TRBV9	TGTGCCAGCAGCGCGACCATCGGGACTAGCTGGGAGAATGAGCAGTTCTTC	CASSATIGTSWENEQFF
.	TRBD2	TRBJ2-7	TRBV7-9	TGTGCCAGCAGCCCTAGCGGGAGGCTCGGCGAGCAGTACTTC	CASSPSGRLGEQYF
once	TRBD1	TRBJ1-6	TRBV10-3	TGTGCCATCAGTTCGGACAGGGCCTGGGATTCACCCCTCCACTTT	CAISSDRAWDSPLHF
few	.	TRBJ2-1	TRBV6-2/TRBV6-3	TGTGCCAGCAGTTACGATACAGGGATCAATGAGCAGTTCTTC	CASSYDTGINEQFF
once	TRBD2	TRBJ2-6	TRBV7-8	TGTGCCAGCAGCTCCGGACTAGCCTTTAACTCTGGGGCCAACGTCCTGACTTTC	CASSSGLAFNSGANVLTF
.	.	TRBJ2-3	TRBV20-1	TGCAGTGCTAGAGTCCCCCACGTTGCGGGAAAGAGCACAGATACGCAGTATTTT	CSARVPHVAGKSTDTQYF
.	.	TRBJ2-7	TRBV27	TGTGCCAGCGGGACATCCCTGAACTCCTACGAGCAGTACTTC	CASGTSLNSYEQYF
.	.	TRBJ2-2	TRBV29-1	TGCAGCGTTGTTACACCAAACACCGGGGAGCTGTTTTTT	CSVVTPNTGELFF
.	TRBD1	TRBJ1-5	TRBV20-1	TGCAGTGTCCTGACAGGGCAATATAGCAATCAGCCCCAGCATTTT	CSVLTGQYSNQPQHF
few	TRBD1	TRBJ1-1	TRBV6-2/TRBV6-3	TGTGCCAGCAGTTACGGTCCAGGGGGGTTGGACACTGAAGCTTTCTTT	CASSYGPGGLDTEAFF
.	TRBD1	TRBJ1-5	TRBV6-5	TGTGCCAGCAGCCTTTATCCGGGACAGTCAGGGCCCCAGCATTTT	CASSLYPGQSGPQHF
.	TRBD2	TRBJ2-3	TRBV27	TGTGCCAGCAGCTTCCTGGAGAGCGGGGGCTCTGGAGATACGCAGTATTTT	CASSFLESGGSGDTQYF
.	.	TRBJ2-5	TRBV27	TGTGCCAGCAGACGTAGCGCTCAAGAGACCCAGTACTTC	CASRRSAQETQYF
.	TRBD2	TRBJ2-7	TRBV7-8	TGTGCCAGCAGCTTGGGACTAGCGGGAGGGCATCTACGTGGCTACGAGCAGTACTTC	CASSLGLAGGHLRGYEQYF
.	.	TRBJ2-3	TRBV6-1	TGTGCCAGCATGGGTTCAGGACTTACTAGCACAGATACGCAGTATTTT	CASMGSGLTSTDTQYF
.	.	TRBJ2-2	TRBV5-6	TGTGCCAGCAGCTTGGACACCCTCGGGGAGCTGTTTTTT	CASSLDTLGELFF
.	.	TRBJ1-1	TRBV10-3	TGTGCCATCAGCGGGACCAACACTGAAGCTTTCTTT	CAISGTNTEAFF
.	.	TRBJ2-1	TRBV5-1	TGCGCCAGCGAGGAGAAGCAGTTCTTC	CASEEKQFF
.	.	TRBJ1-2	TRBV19	TGTGCCAGTAGCATCGACAGGAACTATGGCTACACCTTC	CASSIDRNYGYTF
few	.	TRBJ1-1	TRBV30	TGTGCCTGGAGTTGGGGTTTGAACACTGAAGCTTTCTTT	CAWSWGLNTEAFF
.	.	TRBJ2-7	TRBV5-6	TGTGCCAGCAGCTCCTCCGGGACTGGTTACGAGCAGTACTTC	CASSSSGTGYEQYF
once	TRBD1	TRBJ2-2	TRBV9	TGTGCCAGCAGCGACAGGACAGGCACCGGGGAGCTGTTTTTT	CASSDRTGTGELFF
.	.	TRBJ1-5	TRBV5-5	TGTGCCAGCAGCTTCTGGGACGACGAGGATCAGCCCCAGCATTTT	CASSFWDDEDQPQHF
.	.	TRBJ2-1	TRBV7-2	TGTGCCAGCAGCTTAGCGGAATTGGCGCCGAATGAGCAGTTCTTC	CASSLAELAPNEQFF
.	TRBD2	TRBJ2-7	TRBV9	TGTGCCAGCAGCGTAGACCAGGGACTAGCGGGAGTATCCGAGCAGTACTTC	CASSVDQGLAGVSEQYF
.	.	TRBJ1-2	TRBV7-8	TGTGCCAGCAGCCCCCGAGGGGGGAACCGCCAAGGCTACACCTTC	CASSPRGGNRQGYTF
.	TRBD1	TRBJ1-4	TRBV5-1	TGCGCCAGCAGCTTGGGAGAGGGGGCGAATGAAAAACTGTTTTTT	CASSLGEGANEKLFF
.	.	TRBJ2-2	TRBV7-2	TGTGCCAGCAGCTTAGAGCCAGGGCCCGGGGAGCTGTTTTTT	CASSLEPGPGELFF
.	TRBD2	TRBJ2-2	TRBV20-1	TGCAGTGCTGGGACTAGCGGGGGGCTGGTCACCGGGGAGCTGTTTTTT	CSAGTSGGLVTGELFF
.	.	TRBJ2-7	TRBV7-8	TGTGCCATCAGTCCGGGACAAAACTACGAGCAGTACTTC	CAISPGQNYEQYF
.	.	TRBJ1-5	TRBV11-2	TGTGCCAGCAGCCAGGGACTTACGGACAATCAGCCCCAGCATTTT	CASSQGLTDNQPQHF
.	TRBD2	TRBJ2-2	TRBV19	TGTGCCAGTAGTATAGAGGGAGAGAGCGGGGGTCTTATGACCGGGGAGCTGTTTTTT	CASSIEGESGGLMTGELFF